The 9 T cell receptor beta chains reported below all come from one sample, sequenced in a study of blood T cells in healthy people across ages. A sample-barcoded 5' primer and a J-beta primer mix were used in a second PCR of roughly 7 to 11 cycles. A single record per CDR3 protein comes from TCRdb applying MiXCR to the 5' RACE reads. The sample carries roughly 1.7 million distinct CDR3 sequences, approximately 32% recorded once. Sequencing input: blood. These receptors all come from a woman in her 30s in good health.

In DNA, the CDR3 is TGTGCCAGCAGCGGACAGGGGGTGGTTACTGAAGCTTTCTTT. Translated, it gives CASSGQGVVTEAFF. The chain uses TRBV7-9 and TRBJ1-1, with 10 bases aligning to TRBD1. V shed 5 bases, J shed 5 bases, and the junction held 5 bases outside the gene matches. The CDR3 runs 14 residues. Looked up from germline, CDR1 is SEHNR and CDR2 is FQNEAQ (reference sequence). Variable domain in full (rest from reference TRBV7-9 and TRBJ1-1): DTGVSQNPRHKITKRGQNVTFRCDPISEHNRLYWYRQTLGQGPEFLTYFQNEAQLEKSRLLSDRFSAERPKGSFSTLEIQRTEQGDSAMYLCASSGQGVVTEAFFGQGTRLTVV.

As regards this clonotype: Because the CDR3 is missing its conserved closing phenylalanine or tryptophan, this is likely a read error. CDR3 sequence (DNA): TGTGCCAGCAGCTTCCACCTTAGGTCTAGCACAGATACGCAGTATTTG. This gives the protein CASSFHLRSSTDTQYL. The rearrangement links TRBV11-2 to TRBJ2-3, with D hard to call. Germline V gene data show CDR1 as SGHAT and CDR2 as FQNNGV. The length of the CDR3 is 16 residues. V was cut by 3 bases and J by 0 bases, with 13 bases left in between.

The sample holds a few counts of this clonotype. This rearrangement joins TRBV6-5 to TRBJ2-7; 12 positions agree with TRBD2. The CDR3 is made up of 16 amino acids. J was trimmed by 7 bases and V by 0 bases; bases with no gene match: 7. In germline, CDR1 is MNHEY, CDR2 SVGAGI. The CDR3 nucleotides read TGTGCCAGCAGTTACTCCCGACTAGCGGGAGCCCGGGAGCAGTACTTC. Translated: CASSYSRLAGAREQYF.

CDR3: CASSLGDGRTDTQYF. The CDR3 DNA reads TGTGCCAGCAGTTTAGGGGACGGGCGCACAGATACGCAGTATTTT. J is TRBJ2-3 and V is TRBV12-3 or TRBV12-4; either TRBD1 or TRBD2 may supply D (5 bases each). CDR3 length: 15 residues. V gave up 1 base and J gave up 1 base, with 9 bases separating them.

The CDR3 coding sequence is TGTGCCAGCAGCTTAGACCAGATACTAGCGGGATTTAGCGAGCAGTACTTC. Translated: CASSLDQILAGFSEQYF. The chain recombines TRBV7-9 with TRBJ2-7, with 10 bases aligning to TRBD2. Trimming removed 1 base from V and 6 bases from J; junction bases left unmatched: 12. This CDR3 is built from 17 residues. Looked up from germline, CDR1 is SEHNR and CDR2 is FQNEAQ (reference sequence).

V and J are TRBV18 and TRBJ1-2, with D perhaps TRBD1 (5 bases). Deletions cut 0 bases from V and 2 bases from J, with 7 bases between. Germline V gene data show CDR1 as KGHSH and CDR2 as LQKENI. There are 14 residues in the CDR3. The CDR3 loop is CASSPPPGNYGYTF. In DNA, the CDR3 is TGTGCCAGCTCACCACCGCCAGGGAACTATGGCTACACCTTC.

This sequence joins TRBV4-1 and TRBJ1-1, with D possibly TRBD1 on 6 matching bases. The CDR3 sequence is 15 residues long. V lost 4 bases to trimming and J lost 8 bases, with 20 bases between them. Germline V gene sequence: CDR1 MGHRA, CDR2 YSYEKL. This CDR3 is CASSRTDMNQREAFF. CDR3 coding DNA: TGCGCCAGCAGCCGGACAGACATGAACCAACGGGAAGCTTTCTTT.

There are a few counts of this clonotype. The chain has TRBV21-1 and TRBJ2-7; the table calls TRBD2, which could not be checked here. TRBV21-1 is described as a pseudogene. The CDR3 runs 15 residues. The CDR3 loop is CASSRGTSGVHEQYF. CDR3 in DNA: TGTGCCAGCAGCCGCGGGACTAGCGGGGTGCACGAGCAGTACTTC.

The rearrangement uses TRBV7-9 and TRBJ1-2; TRBD1 is a possible D gene (6 bases). The germline V and J ends were trimmed by 6 bases and 3 bases, with 14 bases remaining between them. The CDR3 is 14 amino acids. Germline CDR1 SEHNR, CDR2 FQNEAQ (reference sequence). The CDR3 spells CASRSGKGDYGYTF. The CDR3 DNA follows: TGTGCCAGCAGATCAGGGAAGGGGGACTATGGCTACACCTTC.